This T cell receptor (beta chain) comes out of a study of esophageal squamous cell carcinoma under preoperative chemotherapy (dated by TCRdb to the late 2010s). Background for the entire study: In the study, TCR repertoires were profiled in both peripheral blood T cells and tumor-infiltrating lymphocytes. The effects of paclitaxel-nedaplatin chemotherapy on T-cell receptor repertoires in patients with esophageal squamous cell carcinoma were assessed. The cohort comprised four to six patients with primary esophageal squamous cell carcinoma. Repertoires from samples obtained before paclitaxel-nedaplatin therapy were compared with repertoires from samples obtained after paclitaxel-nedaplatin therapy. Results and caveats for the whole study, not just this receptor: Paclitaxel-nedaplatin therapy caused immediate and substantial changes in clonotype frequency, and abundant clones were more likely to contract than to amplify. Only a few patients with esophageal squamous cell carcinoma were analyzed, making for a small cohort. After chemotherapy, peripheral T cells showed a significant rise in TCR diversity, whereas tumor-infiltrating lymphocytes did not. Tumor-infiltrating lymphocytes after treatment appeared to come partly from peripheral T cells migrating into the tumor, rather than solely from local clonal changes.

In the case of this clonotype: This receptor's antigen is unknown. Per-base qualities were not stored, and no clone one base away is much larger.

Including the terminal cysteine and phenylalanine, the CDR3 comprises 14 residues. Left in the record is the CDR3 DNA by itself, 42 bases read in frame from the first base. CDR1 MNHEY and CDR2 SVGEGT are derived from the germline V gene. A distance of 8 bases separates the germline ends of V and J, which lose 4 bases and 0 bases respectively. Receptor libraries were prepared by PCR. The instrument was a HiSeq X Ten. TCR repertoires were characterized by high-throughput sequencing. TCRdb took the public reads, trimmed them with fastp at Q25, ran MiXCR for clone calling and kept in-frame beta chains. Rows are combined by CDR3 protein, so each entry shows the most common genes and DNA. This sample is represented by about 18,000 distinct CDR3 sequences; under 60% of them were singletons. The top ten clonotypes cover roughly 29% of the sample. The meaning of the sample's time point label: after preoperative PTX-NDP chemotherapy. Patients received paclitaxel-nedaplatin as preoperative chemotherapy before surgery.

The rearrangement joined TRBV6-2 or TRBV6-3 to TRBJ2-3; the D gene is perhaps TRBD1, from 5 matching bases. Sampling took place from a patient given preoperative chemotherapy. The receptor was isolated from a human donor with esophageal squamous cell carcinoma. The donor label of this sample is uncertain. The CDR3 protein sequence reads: CASSSTASTDTQYF. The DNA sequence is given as TGTGCCAGCAGTTCGACAGCTAGCACAGATACGCAGTATTTT.